Listed here are 19 T cell receptor beta chains from one sample, sequenced in a study of OX40 agonist ivuxolimab in advanced cancers. The method was immunoSEQ multiplex PCR; TCRdb's version includes in-frame clones alone and lacks a portion of them. This sample has 65,000 to 85,000 clones, with 70% to 90% found just once. This specimen was CD4+ or CD8+ T cells sorted from blood, taken in a trial of the OX40 agonist ivuxolimab. These receptors were obtained from an adult with an advanced solid tumor such as melanoma, head and neck, liver or kidney cancer.

This clone was detected only a few times. The chain links TRBV11-2 to TRBJ1-4, with D tentatively TRBD1 (6 bases). The CDR3 is made up of 16 amino acids. With 2 bases removed from V and 1 base from J, the gap between germline ends came to 11 bases. Germline CDR1 and CDR2: SGHAT and FQNNGV. CDR3 loop: CASSLSSQGTNEKLFF. Here the CDR3 DNA reads TGTGCCAGCAGCTTAAGTTCACAGGGAACTAATGAAAAACTGTTTTTT.

The chain carries TRBV29-1 and TRBJ2-3; 7 nucleotides agree with TRBD2. CDR3 size: 12 residues. The trim removed 4 bases at V and 6 bases at J, leaving 4 bases unmatched. CDR1 and CDR2 (germline): SQVTM, ANQGSEA. The CDR3 DNA is TGCAGCGTTGGGCAGGGAGGGGATACGCAGTATTTT. Protein product: CSVGQGGDTQYF.

This clone has a single count. V is TRBV10-3 and J is TRBJ2-2, with 8 bases fitting TRBD2. V lost 10 bases and J lost 5; bases outside the gene matches: 6. This CDR3 is 13 amino acids long. Looked up from germline, CDR1 is ENHRY and CDR2 is SYGVKD. CDR3 bases: TGTGCCACCGGAGCGGGAGAGACCGGGGAGCTGTTTTTT. It yields the protein CATGAGETGELFF.

This sequence joins TRBV27 and TRBJ2-5; D not resolved. This CDR3 comprises 13 residues. CDR1 and CDR2 (germline): MNHEY, SMNVEV (reference sequence). V was trimmed by 6 bases and J by 5 bases, leaving 13 bases between them. CDR3 sequence (DNA): TGTGCCAGCAGCGTAACCAGGATCGAGACCCAGTACTTC. Protein: CASSVTRIETQYF.

CDR3 coding DNA: TGTGCCAGCAGCCAAGAATCCGCAGCGGGTGAGACCTACGAGCAGTACTTC. It yields the protein CASSQESAAGETYEQYF. The rearrangement uses TRBV4-2 and TRBJ2-7; D is perhaps TRBD2 (6 bases). Germline CDR1 LGHNA, CDR2 YNFKEQ. This CDR3 has 17 amino acids. Trimming took off 0 bases at V and 2 bases at J, with 17 bases between the two ends.

The CDR3 DNA follows: TGTGCCAGCAGAGAGGGGGCGGCGAACGAAAAACTGTTTTTT. This sequence encodes CASREGAANEKLFF. This chain uses TRBV2 with TRBJ1-4; 7 bases line up with TRBD1. V gave up 6 bases and J gave up 8 bases; unmatched junction bases: 9. The V gene's germline CDR1 is SNHLY and CDR2 FYNNEI. This CDR3 has 14 amino acids.

The CDR3 sequence is CASSFKQDTQYF. DNA of the CDR3: TGTGCCAGCAGCTTCAAACAAGATACGCAGTATTTT. The gene calls are TRBV11-2 and TRBJ2-3; D not certain. The V gene lost 3 bases and the J gene lost 5 bases, with 6 bases spanning the gap. Germline V gives CDR1 SGHAT, CDR2 FQNNGV. The length of the CDR3 is 12 residues.

This chain uses TRBV4-1 with TRBJ2-3; D might be TRBD2 (6 bases). Germline values: CDR1 MGHRA, CDR2 YSYEKL. V was cut by 4 bases and J by 2 bases, with 13 bases left in between. The CDR3 has 15 amino acids. CDR3 DNA sequence: TGCGCCAGCAGCCTCGGTAGCGGTTACACAGATACGCAGTATTTT. Amino acid sequence: CASSLGSGYTDTQYF.

The chain joins TRBV2 to TRBJ2-7; no definite D call. This CDR3 comprises 11 residues. CDR1 SNHLY and CDR2 FYNNEI come from the germline V gene. V dropped 2 bases and J dropped 4 bases, with 3 bases sitting between them. The CDR3 is CASSEMYEQYF. The CDR3 region has the DNA TGTGCCAGCAGTGAAATGTACGAGCAGTACTTC.

The V call is TRBV5-4, the J call TRBJ2-5, with 12 bases fitting TRBD2. The CDR3 loop spans 16 amino acids. From germline, CDR1 is SGHNT and CDR2 YYREEE (reference sequence). J was trimmed by 4 bases and V by 5 bases; bases with no gene match: 9. The CDR3 DNA reads as TGTGCCAGCAGTTCCGGGACTAGCGGGTTTGGAGAGACCCAGTACTTC. It translates to CASSSGTSGFGETQYF. Supplemented by reference TRBV5-4 and TRBJ2-5, the full variable domain reads ETGVTQSPTHLIKTRGQQVTLRCSSQSGHNTVSWYQQALGQGPQFIFQYYREEENGRGNFPPRFSGLQFPNYSSELNVNALELDDSALYLCASSSGTSGFGETQYFGPGTRLLVL.

Concerning this clone: Relative to the germline gene, one junction end is altered; a read error may explain this. This chain joins TRBV7-8 and TRBJ1-1, with D possibly matching TRBD1 (5 bases). CDR1 and CDR2 (germline): SGHVS, FQNEAQ. This CDR3 has 14 residues. CDR3 sequence (DNA): TGTGCCAGCAGCTTAGCGTCAAGGGGCGCCCTTCGGATCTTT. Amino acid sequence: CASSLASRGALRIF.

The chain couples TRBV10-3 to TRBJ1-2; no definite D call. Germline V gene lookup returns CDR1 ENHRY and CDR2 SYGVKD. The CDR3 runs to 14 residues. The V end lost 10 bases, the J end lost 4 bases, and 19 bases lay between the germline ends. DNA for the CDR3: TGTGCCACCGCGGGGAAGCAGGAAGGCTATGGCTACACCTTC. As protein: CATAGKQEGYGYTF.

This chain uses TRBV2 with TRBJ2-4; 9 positions agree with TRBD1. Per the germline V gene, CDR1 is SNHLY and CDR2 is FYNNEI. The CDR3 loop spans 15 amino acids. The V gene end was trimmed by 5 bases and the J gene end by 15 bases; junction bases not matched to a gene: 17. Written as DNA, the CDR3 is TGTGCCAGCAGTCTCCCGGACAGGGGTCAAATGGTCCCGTACTTC. Amino acid sequence: CASSLPDRGQMVPYF.

V usage is TRBV4-1 and J usage is TRBJ2-7; D ambiguous. The CDR3 runs 15 residues. V was clipped by 0 bases and J by 2 bases, with 11 bases between them. Per the germline V gene, CDR1 is MGHRA and CDR2 is YSYEKL. CDR3 in amino acids: CASSQDLRNTYEQYF. The CDR3 DNA reads TGCGCCAGCAGCCAAGACCTGAGAAACACCTACGAGCAGTACTTC.

The V and J genes are TRBV25-1 and TRBJ2-2; D is uncertain. This CDR3 comprises 13 residues. Germline CDR1 and CDR2: MGHDK and SYGVNS. With 6 bases removed from V and 8 bases from J, the gap between germline ends came to 13 bases. CDR3 coding DNA: TGTGCCAGCAGGCGCCCACTATCAGGGGAGCTGTTTTTT. This codes for CASRRPLSGELFF.

Here the CDR3 DNA reads TGTGCCAGCAGCTTAGAAACCCGGAGGACTGAAGCTTTCTTT. Amino acid sequence: CASSLETRRTEAFF. The chain employs TRBV7-2 and TRBJ1-1, with D hard to call. Germline CDR1 reads SGHTA; CDR2 reads FQGNSA. Trimming cost V 1 base and J 5 bases, with 11 bases left between them. This CDR3 spans 14 amino acids.

The V gene is TRBV28, the J gene TRBJ2-3; the match to TRBD1 covers 7 bases. Germline V lookup: CDR1 MDHEN, CDR2 SYDVKM. V was pared by 6 bases and J by 6 bases, with 6 bases of the junction left unmatched. The CDR3 has 13 amino acids. Written as DNA, the CDR3 is TGTGCCAGCAGGGGGACAGCTCGTGATACGCAGTATTTT. Its translation: CASRGTARDTQYF.

The genes are TRBV7-9 and TRBJ2-1, with a tentative D call TRBD1 (5 bases). There are 13 residues in the CDR3. Trimming stripped 5 bases from V and 9 bases from J, with 14 bases between. In germline, CDR1 is SEHNR, CDR2 FQNEAQ (reference sequence). In DNA form, the CDR3 reads TGTGCCAGCAGCAATGCAGGGAACGGTGAGCAGTTCTTC. Translated, it gives CASSNAGNGEQFF. The full variable domain, with the rest looked up from reference TRBV7-9 and TRBJ2-1, is DTGVSQNPRHKITKRGQNVTFRCDPISEHNRLYWYRQTLGQGPEFLTYFQNEAQLEKSRLLSDRFSAERPKGSFSTLEIQRTEQGDSAMYLCASSNAGNGEQFFGPGTRLTVL.

The rearrangement links TRBV18 to TRBJ2-7; no definite D call. Germline V lookup: CDR1 KGHSH, CDR2 LQKENI. The CDR3 is made up of 14 amino acids. The V end was cut by 4 bases, the J end by 0 bases, with 10 bases between. In nucleotides, the CDR3 is TGTGCCAGCTCACTTCTGCCGCGCTCCTACGAGCAGTACTTC. Translated, it gives CASSLLPRSYEQYF.